This T cell receptor beta chain was recorded in a study of human T cells and chemical hapten exposure (dated by TCRdb to 2020 to 2023). With regard to the full study: Libraries were pooled for sequencing, and per-sample TCR yields varied mainly because of small differences in library volumes within the pool. Peripheral blood TCR repertoire changes were tracked in vivo in alopecia patients during primary and secondary sensitization to the hapten diphenylcyclopropenone (DPC).

Library preparation attached unique molecular identifiers to individual cDNA molecules for quantitative, reproducible TCR counting. Each blood RNA sample was used to sequence both TCR alpha and TCR beta chains. Regarding the original processing steps: The median number of TCRs per sample was over 95,000, ranging from about 23,224 to 690,600. V, J and CDR3 annotation of the TCR reads was performed with the Decombinator software suite. For the PS versus PT1 abundance plots, all samples were subsampled to the same number of TCRs (28,000). TCRs were defined as expanded if absent before sensitization and observed at least eight times at the 2-week time point. TCRdb passed the public sequencing reads through fastp at Q25 and MiXCR, retaining productive beta sequences. Rows merge per CDR3 protein into single entries with the most common DNA and genes. The authors' filters were not applied to this entry. The sample yields around 120,000 distinct CDR3 sequences; over 7% were counted once. 1.3% to 1.5% of the sample is held by the ten biggest clonotypes.

For this clonotype: It has no known antigen specificity. Per-base quality was not reported, and no clone a single base away is much larger than it.

Unfractionated whole blood was collected in Tempus Blood RNA tubes, and total RNA was extracted from that blood. Four or five healthy volunteers acted as controls for TCR sequencing and had blood drawn at day 0, 2 weeks and 6 weeks. Paper-wide results and their limitations: After repeated subsampling, changes were observed in the strength of the expansion versus patch-test correlation and in the threshold at which the correlation became significant. No change with DPC sensitization was found in the number of TCRs above 1 in 1000 frequency, and no evidence of global repertoire structure alterations was found.

Via the germline V gene, CDR1 is MNHEY and CDR2 SVGAGI. From cysteine to phenylalanine, the CDR3 is 15 amino acids long. This entry keeps only the CDR3 DNA: 45 bases, framed from base 1. The germline V and J ends show losses of 7 bases and 6 bases respectively, and no gene match explains 10 bases of the junction. The chain is made from TRBV6-5 and TRBJ2-1; 9 nucleotides in the junction match TRBD2. This TCR was sampled from a human donor in good health. Some clones in this sample may be carry-over from other donors' samples. Donor details come from another sample of the same person, matched by shared clones. The sequencing sample was made of whole blood. The bases are TGTGCCAGCACCGACCCCCAAGCGGGAGGCAATGAGCAGTTCTTC. This is translated as CASTDPQAGGNEQFF.